This paragraph reports one TCR beta chain. This specimen comes from a study of shared clonotypes between healthy human individuals. Every immunoSEQ plate was one replicate of a subset's evenly spread DNA. Original processing notes: From ImmunoSEQ came sequences covering only the junction and carrying no quality scores, so filtering differed. The method was immunoSEQ multiplex PCR; TCRdb's version includes in-frame clones alone and lacks a portion of them. The V and J calls and clone size are taken from that table; D and trimming were inferred from the DNA. The repertoire has about 2.2 million clones, around 93% of them found once; the top ten carry about 1.7%. Only CD45RO-negative cells positively selected for CCR7 counted as naive CD8 cells, so terminally differentiated effector memory CD45RA+ cells were excluded. V was clipped by 4 bases and J by 3 bases, with 10 bases between them. This CDR3 spans 13 amino acids. CDR1 is SNHLY, CDR2 FYNNEI, per germline.

The genes are TRBV2 and TRBJ2-7; no clear D. The receptor's source is a man aged 18 to 30 in good health. Some clones in this sample may be carry-over from other donors' samples. The sample consisted of naive CD8+ T cells from PBMCs. CDR3 sequence reads: CASSAGSYYEQYF. The CDR3 DNA reads TGTGCCAGCAGTGCCGGGTCATACTACGAGCAGTACTTC.